This T cell receptor (beta chain) was captured in a study of T cell repertoires in cytomegalovirus infection. As for the study in general: Matching HLA type, along with CMV infection, was indicated by public TCR beta signatures.

The CDR3 length is 16 residues. Germline lookup yields CDR1 MDHEN and CDR2 SYDVKM. The V segment lost 6 bases and the J segment 1 base; nucleotides outside the gene matches: 10. MiXCR was run by TCRdb on the reads, yielding one entry per CDR3 protein. Altogether around 120,000 distinct CDR3 sequences are present, about 10% being singletons, with the ten largest covering roughly a tenth. Whole-study findings and limits: Within the response measured ex vivo, HLA-C-restricted CMV-specific TCR beta clonotypes were dominant.

This clonotype was seen a few times. What it binds is unknown. V and J are TRBV28 and TRBJ1-1; 8 bases agree with TRBD1. The clonotype was recovered from a human donor in good health (CMV status not recorded). Some clones in this sample may be carry-over from other donors' samples. The sequenced sample consisted of PBMCs. The CDR3: CASRVLPGTGNTEAFF. CDR3 nucleotide sequence: TGTGCCAGCAGGGTACTACCCGGGACAGGGAACACTGAAGCTTTCTTT.